This T cell receptor (beta chain) was obtained from a study of T cells in Graves' hyperthyroidism and ophthalmopathy. This CDR3 is 13 amino acids long. V shed 6 bases and J 4 bases; nucleotides not matched to a gene: 3. Ophthalmopathy patients all had a Clinical Activity Score of at least 3, a NOSPECS grade of at least 4 and disease under 3 months old. This clonotype was counted only a few times. The antigen is not known. Template material for amplifying TCR beta CDR3 regions consisted of RNA transcripts. During a first-round RT-PCR of the TCR CDR3, the HTBI primer set was used. TCRdb re-analysed the multiplex PCR reads in MiXCR, keeping a single row per CDR3 protein. The data hold fewer than 500,000 distinct CDR3 sequences, with approximately 15% observed a single time. Study results and caveats: Among clonotypes expanded in thyroid above 0.001, most were also found in blood.

The receptor was derived from a young woman with Graves' ophthalmopathy. The sample was blood. V usage is TRBV12-3 or TRBV12-4 and J usage is TRBJ1-2; 9 bases fit TRBD1. CDR3 sequence reads: CASRTGGAYGYTF. CDR3 DNA: TGTGCCAGCAGAACAGGGGGCGCCTATGGCTACACCTTC.